The T cell receptor beta chain described here comes from a study of brain metastases from non-small cell lung cancer. TCRdb's table, derived via immunoSEQ multiplex PCR, lists solely in-frame clones and lacks some. This sample carries about 4,900 clones, roughly 80% of them seen once, and the ten largest clones take roughly 6%. Germline lookup yields CDR1 SNHLY and CDR2 FYNNEI. There are 13 residues in the CDR3. The ends were cut back, 7 bases at V and 1 base at J, with 10 bases in the middle. This sequence was found in a donor at least 40 years old with non-small cell lung cancer. Sequenced sample: primary lung tumor tissue. The V gene is TRBV2, the J gene TRBJ1-1; D remains ambiguous. This CDR3 reads CASNTIPNTEAFF. CDR3 coding DNA: TGTGCCAGCAATACGATCCCGAACACTGAAGCTTTCTTT.